Listed here are 32 T cell receptor beta chains from one sample, sequenced in a study of shared clonotypes between healthy human individuals (dated by TCRdb to 2018 to 2020). Library prep was done by the immunoSEQ multiplex PCR assay. TCRdb mirrors the immuneACCESS table, restricted to in-frame sequences. Some clones are absent from its copies; in checked studies, under half trace to an unresolved V gene, and the reason for the others is unknown. Here the sample has over a million clones; about 70% occur a single time. The ten most abundant clones make up about 1.5% of the sample. Sequenced sample: memory CD4+ T cells sorted from blood. The cell subset or site label, read with the paper, signifies: CD45RA-negative fraction. These receptor sequences come from a man aged 18 to 29 in good health.

The chain joins TRBV6-5 to TRBJ2-3, with D maybe TRBD1 (5 bases). CDR1 MNHEY and CDR2 SVGAGI come from the germline V gene. V lost 7 bases, J lost 1 base, and 9 bases lay in between. CDR3 length: 13 amino acids. This CDR3 is CASTRARTDTQYF. Here the CDR3 DNA reads TGTGCCAGCACCAGGGCCCGCACAGATACGCAGTATTTT.

The rearrangement uses TRBV11-2 and TRBJ2-1; 15 bases are shared with TRBD2. The germline V gene has CDR1 SGHAT and CDR2 FQNNGV. The CDR3 is 15 amino acids. V trimming: 5 bases; J trimming: 10 bases; junction bases outside the gene matches: 6. The DNA for the CDR3 is TGTGCCAGCAGCCCCGGGACTAGCGGGGGGAGGGAGCAGTTCTTC. As protein: CASSPGTSGGREQFF.

The chain employs TRBV20-1 and TRBJ1-2; D not resolved. Germline CDR1 is DFQATT and CDR2 is SNEGSKA (reference sequence). The CDR3 has 9 amino acids. Trimming cost V 7 bases and J 4 bases, with 4 bases left between them. For the CDR3, the DNA is TGCAGTGACAGCTATGGCTACACCTTC. Translated: CSDSYGYTF.

Details on this clone: A read error is possible here, since a much larger clone lies one base away. The sample carries other DNA sequences with the same CDR3. The chain joins TRBV7-2 to TRBJ2-3; D ambiguous. The CDR3 length is 12 residues. Germline CDR1 reads SGHTA; CDR2 reads FQGNSA. Trimming took 3 bases from V and 1 from J, leaving 2 bases between them. The CDR3 nucleotides read TGTGCCAGCAGCTTGGGCACAGATACGCAGTATTTT. It codes for CASSLGTDTQYF.

Only a few counts were recorded for this clone. Other DNA variants within this sample encode the same CDR3. This chain uses TRBV5-1 with TRBJ1-2; D not certain. Germline CDR1 is SGHRS and CDR2 is YFSETQ. This CDR3 contains 13 residues. V was trimmed by 0 bases and J by 3 bases, leaving 6 bases between them. The chain's CDR3 is CASSLVADYGYTF. CDR3 nucleotides: TGCGCCAGCAGCTTGGTGGCAGACTATGGCTACACCTTC.

This chain connects TRBV7-2 to TRBJ2-7, with TRBD2 matching 9 bases. Germline V gene sequence: CDR1 SGHTA, CDR2 FQGNSA. With V trimmed by 1 base and J by 6 bases, 1 base remained unmatched. The CDR3 totals 13 residues. The CDR3 bases are TGTGCCAGCAGCTTAGGCGGGAGGGGCGAGCAGTACTTC. It encodes CASSLGGRGEQYF.

V is TRBV7-9 and J is TRBJ1-4; D not resolved. Germline assignment: CDR1 SEHNR and CDR2 FQNEAQ (reference sequence). The CDR3 covers 12 residues. Trimming shortened V by 5 bases and J by 7 bases, and 8 bases separated the two germline ends. The CDR3 DNA reads TGTGCCAGCAGCCCGGGTCTTGAAAAACTGTTTTTT. Residues: CASSPGLEKLFF.

This chain links TRBV4-2 with TRBJ2-3; 14 bases are a match to TRBD2. With V trimmed by 1 base and J by 3 bases, 9 bases remained unmatched. The CDR3 length is 19 residues. Germline CDR1 is LGHNA and CDR2 is YNFKEQ. The CDR3 region has the DNA TGTGCCAGCAGCCAAGGACTAGCGGGGGGGTCGATGCGGACAGATACGCAGTATTTT. Protein: CASSQGLAGGSMRTDTQYF.

The rearrangement links TRBV2 to TRBJ2-5; 15 bases match TRBD2. Germline V gives CDR1 SNHLY, CDR2 FYNNEI. This CDR3 spans 15 amino acids. V dropped 5 bases and J dropped 6; count of bases not matched to a gene: 4. CDR3 in amino acids: CASSTGTSGRKTQYF. In DNA, the CDR3 is TGTGCCAGCAGTACCGGGACTAGCGGGAGGAAGACCCAGTACTTC.

J is TRBJ2-1 and V is TRBV18; D is uncertain. The germline CDR1 and CDR2 sequences are KGHSH and LQKENI. This CDR3 spans 14 amino acids. V lost 3 bases to trimming and J lost 7 bases, with 13 bases between them. CDR3 amino acids: CASSPPAKGNEQFF. CDR3 DNA sequence: TGTGCCAGCTCACCGCCGGCGAAAGGGAATGAGCAGTTCTTC.

The chain links TRBV11-2 to TRBJ2-3, with 12 positions matching TRBD2. CDR1 and CDR2 (germline): SGHAT, FQNNGV. The CDR3 is 16 amino acids. V dropped 5 bases and J dropped 5; count of bases not matched to a gene: 8. CDR3 sequence reads: CASSHPASGRGDTQYF. CDR3 in DNA: TGTGCCAGCAGCCACCCGGCTAGCGGGAGGGGAGATACGCAGTATTTT.

About this clone: Mismatch with germline at one junction end may stem from a read error. The chain employs TRBV7-7 and TRBJ2-5, with 10 bases matching TRBD1. The CDR3 contains 16 residues. The germline V gene encodes CDR1 SSHAT and CDR2 FNYEAQ (reference sequence). The CDR3 loop reads CASSLGTTGGAGTQYF. The CDR3 coding sequence is TGTGCTAGCAGCTTAGGAACGACAGGGGGCGCGGGGACCCAGTACTTC. Complete variable domain (other parts from reference TRBV7-7 and TRBJ2-5): GAGVSQSPRYKVTKRGQDVTLRCDPISSHATLYWYQQALGQGPEFLTYFNYEAQPDKSGLPSDRFSAERPEGSISTLTIQRTEQRDSAMYRCASSLGTTGGAGTQYFGPGTRLLVL.

The rearrangement joins TRBV6-1 to TRBJ1-6; no definite D call. V was cut by 9 bases and J by 4 bases, with 13 bases left in between. The germline CDR1 and CDR2 sequences are MNHNS and SASEGT. This CDR3 spans 14 amino acids. The CDR3 here is CASLSGGYNSPLHF. DNA of the CDR3: TGTGCCAGTCTCTCGGGCGGTTATAATTCACCCCTCCACTTT.

This clone was detected only a few times. The rearrangement links TRBV5-1 to TRBJ2-3, with 7 bases aligning to TRBD2. J lost 0 bases, V lost 3 bases, and 4 bases had no gene match. The CDR3 totals 15 residues. Germline CDR1 SGHRS, CDR2 YFSETQ. CDR3 residues: CASSSPSGSTDTQYF. Written as DNA, the CDR3 is TGCGCCAGCAGCTCCCCTAGCGGTAGCACAGATACGCAGTATTTT.

This chain connects TRBV15 to TRBJ2-5, with unresolved D. Germline V gene sequence: CDR1 LNHNV, CDR2 YYDKDF (reference sequence). V lost 1 base to trimming and J lost 1 base, with 4 bases between them. The CDR3 consists of 13 residues. In nucleotides, the CDR3 is TGTGCCACCAGCAGAGCGGCCCAAGAGACCCAGTACTTC. Its translation is CATSRAAQETQYF.

This clone was counted ten times or more. The sample holds other DNA sequences that translate to the same CDR3. The chain combines TRBV29-1 with TRBJ1-5, with D uncertain. Germline V gene lookup returns CDR1 SQVTM and CDR2 ANQGSEA. The CDR3 sequence is 14 residues long. Trimming shortened V by 7 bases and J by 0 bases, and 13 bases separated the two germline ends. In DNA form, the CDR3 reads TGCAGCGCTGCGACTGGGAATAGCAATCAGCCCCAGCATTTT. As protein: CSAATGNSNQPQHF.

This clone has just a few counts. The chain has TRBV10-2 and TRBJ1-1; no clear D. CDR1 and CDR2 from the germline V gene are WSHSY and SAAADI. V was shortened by 0 bases and J by 9 bases, with 11 bases between the two germline ends. The CDR3 loop spans 13 amino acids. The DNA for the CDR3 is TGCGCCAGCAGTGAGTCGAGCGGTTCTCAAGCTTTCTTT. Encoded protein: CASSESSGSQAFF.

The chain employs TRBV5-4 and TRBJ2-7; the D is unclear. This CDR3 is built from 15 residues. Germline V gene data show CDR1 as SGHNT and CDR2 as YYREEE (reference sequence). V lost 0 bases to trimming and J lost 7 bases, with 17 bases between them. In DNA form, the CDR3 reads TGTGCCAGCAGCTTGGGACTGGGGATCGATGGGGAGCAGTACTTC. This sequence encodes CASSLGLGIDGEQYF. Full variable domain (outside the CDR3, taken from reference TRBV5-4 and TRBJ2-7): ETGVTQSPTHLIKTRGQQVTLRCSSQSGHNTVSWYQQALGQGPQFIFQYYREEENGRGNFPPRFSGLQFPNYSSELNVNALELDDSALYLCASSLGLGIDGEQYFGPGTRLTVT.

Points on this clone: A much larger clone sits a single nucleotide away, making a read error possible. The chain has TRBV10-3 and TRBJ1-5; the D gene is possibly TRBD1 (6 bases). The CDR3 loop spans 15 amino acids. Germline CDR1 reads ENHRY; CDR2 reads SYGVKD. Trimming left V 6 bases short and J 5 bases short, with 17 bases between. The CDR3 DNA reads as TGTGCCATCAGAGCCGCAGGGGTTGGTCATCAGCCCCAGCATTTT. This encodes CAIRAAGVGHQPQHF.

This sequence joins TRBV4-1 and TRBJ2-2; 8 nucleotides agree with TRBD1. The CDR3 totals 16 residues. With V trimmed by 4 bases and J by 0 bases, 4 bases remained unmatched. The germline V gene encodes CDR1 MGHRA and CDR2 YSYEKL. The chain's CDR3 is CASSPGQGSNTGELFF. The CDR3 nucleotides are TGCGCCAGCAGCCCCGGACAGGGTTCGAACACCGGGGAGCTGTTTTTT.

This clone has only one observation. This chain joins TRBV6-5 and TRBJ2-7; D remains unclear. The CDR3 runs 14 residues. Germline CDR1 is MNHEY and CDR2 is SVGAGI. Trimming removed 8 bases at V and 6 bases at J, with 20 bases between. CDR3 sequence (DNA): TGTGCCAGCCGAAGTGCTAATCGTTTCGGCGAGCAGTACTTC. It yields the protein CASRSANRFGEQYF.

The chain uses TRBV5-4 and TRBJ2-5; D is possibly TRBD1 (6 bases). V was shortened by 2 bases and J by 2 bases, with 16 bases between the two germline ends. Germline CDR1 reads SGHNT; CDR2 reads YYREEE (reference sequence). The CDR3 is 16 amino acids. The CDR3 here is CASSLVQRTAQETQYF. CDR3 nucleotide sequence: TGTGCCAGCAGCTTAGTCCAACGGACAGCTCAAGAGACCCAGTACTTC.

This clone was seen only once. The chain uses TRBV6-1 and TRBJ2-3; either TRBD1 or TRBD2 may fit D (5 bases each). V lost 7 bases and J 0 bases, leaving 8 bases between the germline ends. Germline V gives CDR1 MNHNS, CDR2 SASEGT. The CDR3 has 13 residues. CDR3 amino acids: CASTRDSTDTQYF. CDR3 DNA: TGTGCCAGCACCCGGGACAGCACAGATACGCAGTATTTT.

As to this clone: Distinct nucleotide sequences in the sample also encode this CDR3. The V gene is TRBV7-8, the J gene TRBJ1-4; no clear D. V dropped 1 base and J dropped 7 bases, with 10 bases sitting between them. Germline assignment: CDR1 SGHVS and CDR2 FQNEAQ. The CDR3 is 14 amino acids. The CDR3 DNA reads as TGTGCCAGCAGCTTAGGGGGTCTTGGTGAAAAACTGTTTTTT. It translates to CASSLGGLGEKLFF.

The V gene is TRBV6-5, the J gene TRBJ2-3, with 7 bases matching TRBD1. The V segment lost 5 bases and the J segment 4 bases; nucleotides outside the gene matches: 6. Germline loops: CDR1 MNHEY, CDR2 SVGAGI. The CDR3 sequence is 14 residues long. The CDR3 region has the DNA TGTGCCAGCAGTAACAGGGGAAGGGCAGATACGCAGTATTTT. It specifies CASSNRGRADTQYF.

The rearrangement joins TRBV7-8 to TRBJ1-5; TRBD1 matches at 8 bases. The CDR3 length is 14 residues. Germline V gene data show CDR1 as SGHVS and CDR2 as FQNEAQ. The V gene end was trimmed by 5 bases and the J gene end by 4 bases; junction bases not matched to a gene: 4. The CDR3 nucleotides read TGTGCCAGCAGCCTACAGGGGGGGAATCAGCCCCAGCATTTT. It encodes CASSLQGGNQPQHF.

The chain has TRBV6-4 and TRBJ1-2; tentatively, D is TRBD1 (6 bases). The CDR3 covers 13 residues. With 2 bases removed from V and 4 bases from J, the gap between germline ends came to 8 bases. Per the germline V gene, CDR1 is MRHNA and CDR2 is SNTAGT. Here the CDR3 DNA reads TGTGCCAGCAGTGACGGGGGCGGCTATGGCTACACCTTC. Translated: CASSDGGGYGYTF.

This sequence joins TRBV15 and TRBJ1-2; 7 bases agree with TRBD1. The germline V gene has CDR1 LNHNV and CDR2 YYDKDF (reference sequence). CDR3 length: 16 residues. V gave up 4 bases and J gave up 2 bases; unmatched junction bases: 10. CDR3 loop: CATSNLTGASNYGYTF. CDR3 nucleotide sequence: TGTGCCACCAGCAACCTTACAGGGGCGTCAAACTATGGCTACACCTTC.

The J gene is TRBJ1-2, the V gene TRBV18, with a tentative D call TRBD1 (5 bases). CDR1 is KGHSH, CDR2 LQKENI, per germline. Trimming left V 0 bases short and J 8 bases short, with 31 bases between. The CDR3 runs 20 residues. The DNA for the CDR3 is TGTGCCAGCTCACCACCGATATTTTCGTCTGGGACGGATGGTCTGAGAGGCTACACCTTC. It is translated as CASSPPIFSSGTDGLRGYTF.

This chain uses TRBV20-1 with TRBJ1-2; D is uncertain. From germline, CDR1 is DFQATT and CDR2 SNEGSKA (reference sequence). Trimming left V 5 bases short and J 4 bases short, with 8 bases between. The CDR3 has 11 residues. The CDR3 protein is CSAPRIYGYTF. CDR3 in DNA: TGCAGTGCTCCCCGAATCTATGGCTACACCTTC.

This chain joins TRBV9 and TRBJ1-4, with 8 bases matching TRBD1. Trimming at V came to 4 bases and at J to 4 bases, leaving 9 bases not matched to a gene. CDR1 and CDR2 from the germline V gene are SGDLS and YYNGEE. The CDR3 runs to 16 residues. CDR3 protein: CASSPRQGAYNEKLFF. The CDR3 DNA follows: TGTGCCAGCAGCCCCCGGCAGGGGGCATATAATGAAAAACTGTTTTTT.

This clone was picked up a small number of times. The chain carries TRBV6-1 and TRBJ2-1, with 12 positions matching TRBD2. The germline V gene encodes CDR1 MNHNS and CDR2 SASEGT. Trimming removed 8 bases from V and 3 bases from J; junction bases left unmatched: 5. The CDR3 loop spans 15 amino acids. The chain's CDR3 is CASGSLAGGYNEQFF. For the CDR3, the DNA is TGTGCCAGCGGCTCACTAGCGGGGGGCTACAATGAGCAGTTCTTC.